A single sample gave rise to the 13 T cell receptor beta chains below, sequenced in a study of blood T cell repertoires in COVID-19. Clones were sequenced by immunoSEQ multiplex PCR, and TCRdb holds only the in-frame ones, with some missing. Seen here are nearly 250,000 clones, about 82% observed once, and the top ten hold 5.5% to 6%. The sample comprised peripheral blood. These receptors all come from a woman aged 80 or over with COVID-19, enrolled during active disease.

The chain employs TRBV7-3 and TRBJ2-3; no firm D call. CDR1 is SGHTA and CDR2 is FQGTGA in the germline V gene. V shed 2 bases and J shed 3 bases, with 9 bases lying between them. The CDR3 extends over 14 amino acids. CDR3 amino acids: CASSLSQATDTQYF. In DNA, the CDR3 is TGTGCCAGCAGCTTATCGCAGGCAACAGATACGCAGTATTTT.

The chain recombines TRBV13 with TRBJ2-5, with 8 bases lining up with TRBD1. The V gene end was trimmed by 1 base and the J gene end by 3 bases; junction bases not matched to a gene: 7. The CDR3 has 16 amino acids. Germline V lookup: CDR1 PRHDT, CDR2 FYEKMQ (reference sequence). The CDR3 sequence is CASSLERTGKEETQYF. CDR3 bases: TGTGCCAGCAGCTTAGAGAGGACAGGGAAAGAAGAGACCCAGTACTTC.

V and J are TRBV7-9 and TRBJ2-1, with TRBD1 as a possible D gene (5 bases). Trimming cost V 5 bases and J 4 bases, with 9 bases left between them. The CDR3 is made up of 13 amino acids. The V gene's germline CDR1 is SEHNR and CDR2 FQNEAQ (reference sequence). CDR3 nucleotides: TGTGCCAGCAGCCCAGACAGATACAATGAGCAGTTCTTC. Translation gives CASSPDRYNEQFF.

V usage is TRBV28 and J usage is TRBJ2-1; a possible D gene is TRBD2 (6 bases). V was cut by 4 bases and J by 5 bases, with 15 bases left in between. Germline lookup yields CDR1 MDHEN and CDR2 SYDVKM. CDR3 length equals 15 residues. Here the CDR3 reads CASSSPGLGNNEQFF. For the CDR3, the DNA is TGTGCCAGCAGTTCCCCGGGACTCGGAAACAATGAGCAGTTCTTC.

V gene TRBV28 combines with J gene TRBJ1-1; maybe TRBD1 (5 bases). Trimming pared 7 bases from V and 1 base from J, leaving 10 bases between. Germline CDR1 and CDR2: MDHEN and SYDVKM. The CDR3 is made up of 13 amino acids. The DNA for the CDR3 is TGTGCCAGCACCCGACAGTCGAACACTGAAGCTTTCTTT. Translated, it gives CASTRQSNTEAFF.

The chain joins TRBV11-2 to TRBJ1-1; TRBD1 agrees at 10 bases. From germline, CDR1 is SGHAT and CDR2 FQNNGV. J was trimmed by 6 bases and V by 5 bases; bases with no gene match: 12. CDR3 length equals 16 residues. The CDR3 protein is CASSDDKWGQGPEAFF. CDR3 bases: TGTGCCAGCAGCGACGATAAATGGGGACAGGGGCCTGAAGCTTTCTTT.

This clone was counted once. The rearrangement links TRBV7-2 to TRBJ2-3; the D gene is possibly TRBD1 (5 bases). Per germline, CDR1 SGHTA and CDR2 FQGNSA. The CDR3 sequence is 15 residues long. Trimming took 6 bases from V and 4 from J, leaving 17 bases between them. For the CDR3, the DNA is TGTGCCAGCAGGCTTGACCTACAGGTCGCAGATACGCAGTATTTT. Amino acid sequence: CASRLDLQVADTQYF.

Regarding this clone: This CDR3 is also generated by other DNA sequences in the sample. The V call is TRBV4-3, the J call TRBJ1-3; D remains ambiguous. This CDR3 has 13 amino acids. V was cut by 0 bases and J by 3 bases, with 3 bases left in between. From germline, CDR1 is LGHNA and CDR2 YSLEER. The CDR3, as DNA: TGCGCCAGCAGCCAAGACAGTGGAAACACCATATATTTT. Its protein product is CASSQDSGNTIYF.

The chain combines TRBV15 with TRBJ1-2; 8 nucleotides line up with TRBD1. CDR3 size: 16 residues. The V gene's germline CDR1 is LNHNV and CDR2 YYDKDF (reference sequence). With V trimmed by 0 bases and J by 4 bases, 7 bases remained unmatched. This chain's CDR3 is CATSREPGTGGYGYTF. CDR3 DNA: TGTGCCACCAGCAGAGAGCCAGGTACAGGGGGCTATGGCTACACCTTC.

The chain couples TRBV6-5 to TRBJ1-1, with TRBD1 matching over 7 bases. The V gene end was trimmed by 6 bases and the J gene end by 5 bases; junction bases not matched to a gene: 9. In germline, CDR1 is MNHEY, CDR2 SVGAGI. The CDR3 runs to 14 residues. CDR3 nucleotides: TGTGCCAGCAGGACAGGGTCGATGACAACTGAAGCTTTCTTT. It specifies CASRTGSMTTEAFF.

The chain has TRBV7-8 and TRBJ2-6; D gene unclear. This CDR3 region has 15 residues. CDR1 is SGHVS and CDR2 is FQNEAQ in the germline V gene. V lost 1 base and J lost 1, with 5 bases in between. The CDR3 nucleotides are TGTGCCAGCAGCTTAGTACAATCTGGGGCCAACGTCCTGACTTTC. Its translation is CASSLVQSGANVLTF.

The CDR3: CASSAGEETQYF. The CDR3 DNA reads TGTGCCAGCAGTGCGGGAGAAGAGACCCAGTACTTC. J is TRBJ2-5 and V is TRBV7-9; 7 nucleotides match TRBD2. CDR3 length: 12 amino acids. Germline V lookup: CDR1 SEHNR, CDR2 FQNEAQ (reference sequence). V was pared by 6 bases and J by 3 bases, with 1 base of the junction left unmatched.

The rearrangement joins TRBV28 to TRBJ2-7; perhaps TRBD1 as D (6 bases). Trimming removed 5 bases from V and 2 bases from J, with 13 bases in between. The CDR3 is made up of 14 amino acids. CDR1 and CDR2 (germline): MDHEN, SYDVKM. The CDR3: CASSPGHPTYEQYF. The CDR3 bases are TGTGCCAGCAGTCCGGGACACCCTACCTACGAGCAGTACTTC. The full variable domain, in which reference TRBV28 and TRBJ2-7 provide the parts outside the CDR3, is DVKVTQSSRYLVKRTGEKVFLECVQDMDHENMFWYRQDPGLGLRLIYFSYDVKMKEKGDIPEGYSVSREKKERFSLILESASTNQTSMYLCASSPGHPTYEQYFGPGTRLTVT.